These 16 T cell receptor beta chains came from one sample sequenced in a study of blood T cells in healthy people across ages. Together with a sample-barcoded 5' primer, a J-beta primer mix was included in a second PCR lasting roughly 6 to 12 cycles. TCRdb recomputed calls from the 5' RACE reads with MiXCR, one row per CDR3 protein. The sample carries 550,000 to 650,000 distinct CDR3 sequences, less than 35% recorded once. Sequencing input: blood. Receptors were obtained from a woman over 75 in good health.

The chain carries TRBV7-9 and TRBJ1-1; unclear D gene. The CDR3 spans 13 residues. V lost 5 bases and J lost 9, with 16 bases in between. Germline CDR1 is SEHNR and CDR2 is FQNEAQ (reference sequence). CDR3 residues: CASSPSEETKAFF. In nucleotides, the CDR3 is TGTGCCAGCAGCCCCTCGGAGGAAACAAAAGCTTTCTTT.

Comments on this clonotype: This may come from a read error, since a much larger clone is one base off. The chain uses TRBV6-1 and TRBJ1-5; no reliable D call. The CDR3 is 13 amino acids. Germline CDR1 and CDR2: MNHNS and SASEGT. CDR3 nucleotide sequence: TGTGCCAACAGTGAATCCTTCGATCAGCCCCAGCATTTT. It translates to CANSESFDQPQHF.

Regarding this clonotype: The DNA is left out, because the CDR3 cannot be placed on it with certainty; the CDR3 is given as TCRdb lists it. This chain joins TRBV4-1 and TRBJ2-1; the D call in the table, TRBD1, was not verified against the DNA. The CDR3 totals 17 residues, both ends included. Germline CDR1 is MGHRA and CDR2 is YSYEKL. The CDR3 sequence is CASSQPRVGQGNPERFF.

This clonotype has at least ten counts. The rearrangement joins TRBV20-1 to TRBJ2-5; 10 bases match TRBD2. Germline CDR1 and CDR2: DFQATT and SNEGSKA (reference sequence). Trimming at V came to 1 base and at J to 11 bases, leaving 13 bases not matched to a gene. The CDR3 contains 15 residues. CDR3 sequence: CSARARLAGGGEQYF. The CDR3 DNA is TGCAGTGCTAGAGCTCGGTTAGCGGGGGGAGGTGAGCAGTACTTC.

The sample holds a few counts of this clonotype. The V call is TRBV5-1, the J call TRBJ1-1; possibly TRBD1 for D (6 bases). V lost 5 bases and J 4 bases, leaving 18 bases between the germline ends. Germline assignment: CDR1 SGHRS and CDR2 YFSETQ. The CDR3 contains 15 residues. CDR3: CASSSTSTGPTEAFF. The CDR3 DNA sequence: TGCGCCAGCAGTTCGACTTCCACAGGGCCCACTGAAGCTTTCTTT.

This clonotype was observed at least ten times. V is TRBV20-1 and J is TRBJ2-7; TRBD1 aligns across 10 bases. Germline values: CDR1 DFQATT, CDR2 SNEGSKA (reference sequence). The CDR3 totals 15 residues. Losses at the gene ends were 3 bases for V and 3 bases for J; bases not matched to a gene: 8. CDR3 in amino acids: CSARGRTGGSYEQYF. The CDR3, as DNA: TGCAGTGCTAGGGGACGGACAGGGGGAAGCTACGAGCAGTACTTC.

In this sample, this clonotype turned up many times. This chain joins TRBV5-6 and TRBJ2-1; 8 bases are a match to TRBD2. This CDR3 spans 17 amino acids. CDR1 SGHDT and CDR2 YYEEEE come from the germline V gene. With 2 bases clipped from V and 4 bases from J, the junction kept 11 bases outside the gene matches. The CDR3 is CASSFPTAGGAYNEQFF. The CDR3 DNA is TGTGCCAGCAGCTTCCCGACGGCGGGGGGAGCTTACAATGAGCAGTTCTTC.

This clonotype was counted at least ten times. The chain couples TRBV28 to TRBJ1-5; D is undetermined. CDR1 and CDR2 from the germline V gene are MDHEN and SYDVKM. The CDR3 has 16 residues. V lost 3 bases and J lost 0, with 12 bases in between. In DNA form, the CDR3 reads TGTGCCAGCAGTTTTTCCCGGGGTTATAGCAATCAGCCCCAGCATTTT. It encodes CASSFSRGYSNQPQHF.

To note about this clonotype: One end of the junction varies from germline; a read error may be responsible. The chain has TRBV5-5 and TRBJ2-2; TRBD1 might be the D (5 bases). The CDR3 spans 16 residues. CDR1 is SGHKS, CDR2 YYEKEE, per germline (reference sequence). CDR3 in DNA: TGTGCCAGCGGCTTGGATAGGGGCAGGAACACCGGGGAGCTGTTTTTT. The encoded protein is CASGLDRGRNTGELFF.

The sample holds many counts of this clonotype. This chain connects TRBV2 to TRBJ2-5; TRBD2 might be the D (6 bases). The CDR3 is 15 residues long. V lost 5 bases to trimming and J lost 7 bases, with 20 bases between them. Germline V gene lookup returns CDR1 SNHLY and CDR2 FYNNEI. CDR3 protein: CASSYGWGGTVTQYF. The CDR3 DNA reads TGTGCCAGCAGTTACGGCTGGGGAGGAACGGTGACCCAGTACTTC. The whole variable domain, remainder taken from reference TRBV2 and TRBJ2-5, is EPEVTQTPSHQVTQMGQEVILRCVPISNHLYFYWYRQILGQKVEFLVSFYNNEISEKSEIFDDQFSVERPDGSNFTLKIRSTKLEDSAMYFCASSYGWGGTVTQYFGPGTRLLVL.

The CDR3 region is CAFAENSGNTIYF. CDR3 coding DNA: TGTGCCTTTGCGGAGAACTCTGGAAACACCATATATTTT. This chain uses TRBV30 with TRBJ1-3; no reliable D call. This CDR3 is 13 amino acids long. V was cut by 7 bases and J by 0 bases, with 10 bases left in between. Germline V gene sequence: CDR1 GTSNPN, CDR2 SVGIG (reference sequence). The whole variable domain, remainder taken from reference TRBV30 and TRBJ1-3, is SQTIHQWPATLVQPVGSPLSLECTVEGTSNPNLYWYRQAAGRGLQLLFYSVGIGQISSEVPQNLSASRPQDRQFILSSKKLLLSDSGFYLCAFAENSGNTIYFGEGSWLTVV.

The chain links TRBV28 to TRBJ2-7; 8 positions match TRBD2. The CDR3 covers 14 residues. In germline, CDR1 is MDHEN, CDR2 SYDVKM. J lost 7 bases, V lost 4 bases, and 9 bases had no gene match. The CDR3 DNA is TGTGCCAGCAGTTGGCGGGGGGCTTCCGGTGAGCAGTACTTC. Translating gives CASSWRGASGEQYF.

In this sample, this clonotype turned up many times. This chain links TRBV20-1 with TRBJ2-5; no reliable D call. Germline values: CDR1 DFQATT, CDR2 SNEGSKA (reference sequence). This CDR3 spans 13 amino acids. With 2 bases removed from V and 2 bases from J, the gap between germline ends came to 9 bases. The CDR3 DNA reads TGCAGTGCTAGATATCCGGAACAAGAGACCCAGTACTTC. Amino acid sequence: CSARYPEQETQYF.

This clonotype came up many times. The rearrangement links TRBV9 to TRBJ2-3; 7 positions match TRBD2. The CDR3 loop spans 15 amino acids. Germline assignment: CDR1 SGDLS and CDR2 YYNGEE. The junction had 10 bases not matched to a gene; V was cut back by 6 bases and J by 3 bases. The DNA for the CDR3 is TGTGCCAGCACCCTTGGCGGGGGAGGAACAGATACGCAGTATTTT. It specifies CASTLGGGGTDTQYF.

The chain uses TRBV7-9 and TRBJ1-2; 7 positions agree with TRBD1. Losses at the gene ends were 5 bases for V and 6 bases for J; bases not matched to a gene: 9. The CDR3 runs 14 residues. Germline loops: CDR1 SEHNR, CDR2 FQNEAQ (reference sequence). The CDR3 DNA follows: TGTGCCAGCAGCCGCTTGACAGGGACGGATGGCTACACCTTC. It is translated as CASSRLTGTDGYTF.

In this sample, this clonotype turned up a few times. The CDR3, as DNA: TGTGCCAGCAGAGGCTCGATGGGACAGGGGGCTGAAGCTTTCTTT. It codes for CASRGSMGQGAEAFF. The chain couples TRBV3-1 to TRBJ1-1; 11 bases are a match to TRBD1. V dropped 6 bases and J dropped 6; count of bases not matched to a gene: 9. The CDR3 covers 15 residues. Germline CDR1 reads LGHDT; CDR2 reads YNNKEL (reference sequence).